Sequencing of this T cell receptor (beta chain) was carried out in a study of OX40 agonist ivuxolimab in advanced cancers. The germline CDR1 and CDR2 sequences are MNHEY and SVGAGI. The length of the CDR3 is 14 residues. V lost 5 bases to trimming and J lost 1 base; unmatched junction nucleotides: 3. With regard to this clone: Its antigen is currently unknown.

Clones were read by immunoSEQ multiplex PCR, and TCRdb kept only the in-frame ones, dropping some. Found here are approximately 89,000 clones, 88% of them singletons; the top ten hold approximately 0.76%. Study conclusions and caveats: At 0.1 to 3.0 mg/kg, clonal expansion of CD4+ and CD8+ blood T cells had occurred by week 6. Expanded clones tended on average to be more numerous among CD8+ T cells than CD4+.

The rearrangement joins TRBV6-5 to TRBJ1-1; TRBD1 matches 8 bases. The input for sequencing was CD4+ or CD8+ T cells sorted from blood, taken in a trial of the OX40 agonist ivuxolimab. The sequence was obtained from an adult with an advanced solid tumor such as melanoma, head and neck, liver or kidney cancer. The CDR3 sequence is CASSRQGKNTEAFF. CDR3 bases: TGTGCCAGCAGTCGACAGGGGAAGAACACTGAAGCTTTCTTT.